The next 27 T cell receptor beta chains were all read from a single sample in a study of OX40 agonist ivuxolimab in advanced cancers. The table came from immunoSEQ multiplex PCR; TCRdb's copy has only in-frame clones and leaves some out. The table lists 75,000 to 100,000 clones, roughly 90% of them singletons, with around 5.9% in the top ten. Sequencing was performed on CD4+ or CD8+ T cells sorted from blood, taken in a trial of the OX40 agonist ivuxolimab. These receptors all come from an adult with an advanced solid tumor such as melanoma, head and neck, liver or kidney cancer.

This clone was picked up a small number of times. This chain connects TRBV18 to TRBJ2-1; 9 bases match TRBD2. Germline V gives CDR1 KGHSH, CDR2 LQKENI. The CDR3 has 16 residues. With V trimmed by 4 bases and J by 5 bases, 9 bases remained unmatched. The DNA of the CDR3 is TGTGCCAGCTCACAATCCTTGGCGGGGGGGCACAATGAGCAGTTCTTC. Protein: CASSQSLAGGHNEQFF.

The rearrangement uses TRBV4-1 and TRBJ1-1; D uncertain. Germline V gene data show CDR1 as MGHRA and CDR2 as YSYEKL. CDR3 length: 14 residues. Between the trimmed V and J ends, which lost 5 bases and 1 base, there was a span of 11 bases. For the CDR3, the DNA is TGCGCCAGCAGCACGGGGTGGGGGAACACTGAAGCTTTCTTT. It specifies CASSTGWGNTEAFF.

J is TRBJ1-2 and V is TRBV30; D ambiguous. Germline V CDR1 and CDR2: GTSNPN, SVGIG (reference sequence). CDR3 length equals 10 residues. Trimming cost V 3 bases and J 8 bases, with 7 bases left between them. CDR3 sequence: CAWSDDGYTF. The DNA for the CDR3 is TGTGCCTGGAGCGACGACGGCTACACCTTC.

J is TRBJ2-3 and V is TRBV5-1, with 7 positions matching TRBD1. V dropped 1 base and J dropped 2; count of bases not matched to a gene: 13. Germline lookup yields CDR1 SGHRS and CDR2 YFSETQ. The CDR3 length is 18 residues. The CDR3 region is CASSLTFGTVATTDTQYF. CDR3 DNA: TGCGCCAGCAGCTTGACCTTCGGGACAGTCGCAACCACAGATACGCAGTATTTT.

The chain combines TRBV9 with TRBJ1-1, with 9 bases that match TRBD1. The CDR3 has 15 amino acids. Germline V gene data show CDR1 as SGDLS and CDR2 as YYNGEE. Trimming cost V 2 bases and J 1 base; bases outside gene matches: 3. The CDR3 protein is CASSVTGGRNTEAFF. CDR3 coding DNA: TGTGCCAGCAGCGTGACAGGGGGGAGGAACACTGAAGCTTTCTTT.

J is TRBJ2-1 and V is TRBV9; D not certain. The CDR3 consists of 15 residues. V was trimmed by 0 bases and J by 1 base, leaving 8 bases between them. Germline V gives CDR1 SGDLS, CDR2 YYNGEE. DNA for the CDR3: TGTGCCAGCAGCGTAGGGGCCACTTCCTACAATGAGCAGTTCTTC. Translating gives CASSVGATSYNEQFF.

The rearrangement joins TRBV5-4 to TRBJ2-2; TRBD2 is a possible D gene (5 bases). This CDR3 region has 12 residues. The V end lost 4 bases, the J end lost 8 bases, and 9 bases lay between the germline ends. Germline-derived CDR1 and CDR2 are SGHNT and YYREEE (reference sequence). The CDR3 DNA follows: TGTGCCAGCAGCGGGAGAGGAGGGGAGCTGTTTTTT. This sequence encodes CASSGRGGELFF. Full variable domain (missing parts from reference TRBV5-4 and TRBJ2-2): ETGVTQSPTHLIKTRGQQVTLRCSSQSGHNTVSWYQQALGQGPQFIFQYYREEENGRGNFPPRFSGLQFPNYSSELNVNALELDDSALYLCASSGRGGELFFGEGSRLTVL.

The chain combines TRBV7-8 with TRBJ2-3; 13 bases line up with TRBD2. Germline V gene lookup returns CDR1 SGHVS and CDR2 FQNEAQ. Losses at the gene ends were 5 bases for V and 4 bases for J; bases not matched to a gene: 3. CDR3 length: 15 residues. CDR3 sequence (DNA): TGTGCCAGCAGCACCACTAGCGGGAGGGCAGATACGCAGTATTTT. Residues: CASSTTSGRADTQYF. Full variable domain (remainder filled in from reference TRBV7-8 and TRBJ2-3): GAGVSQSPRYKVAKRGQDVALRCDPISGHVSLFWYQQALGQGPEFLTYFQNEAQLDKSGLPSDRFFAERPEGSVSTLKIQRTQQEDSAVYLCASSTTSGRADTQYFGPGTRLTVL.

The gene calls are TRBV19 and TRBJ2-3, with 8 positions matching TRBD2. Looked up from germline, CDR1 is LNHDA and CDR2 is SQIVND (reference sequence). The CDR3 length is 16 residues. V shed 3 bases, J shed 6 bases, and the junction held 11 bases outside the gene matches. CDR3 residues: CASSIVGRARGDTQYF. In nucleotides, the CDR3 is TGTGCCAGTAGTATTGTCGGGAGGGCGCGAGGCGATACGCAGTATTTT.

The genes are TRBV4-1 and TRBJ1-2, with unresolved D. In germline, CDR1 is MGHRA, CDR2 YSYEKL. With 0 bases removed from V and 2 bases from J, the gap between germline ends came to 7 bases. CDR3 length equals 14 residues. For the CDR3, the DNA is TGCGCCAGCAGCCAAGAAACTGGGAACTATGGCTACACCTTC. Translation: CASSQETGNYGYTF.

This chain connects TRBV2 to TRBJ2-3; D ambiguous. Germline V gene lookup returns CDR1 SNHLY and CDR2 FYNNEI. V was clipped by 1 base and J by 8 bases, with 13 bases between them. The length of the CDR3 is 14 residues. Here the CDR3 reads CASSEGFGATTQYF. The DNA for the CDR3 is TGTGCCAGCAGTGAAGGGTTTGGCGCGACTACGCAGTATTTT.

This sequence joins TRBV7-2 and TRBJ2-1; tentative D call: TRBD1 (6 bases). Between the trimmed V and J ends, which lost 6 bases and 0 bases, there was a span of 15 bases. Per germline, CDR1 SGHTA and CDR2 FQGNSA. The CDR3 consists of 16 residues. The CDR3 DNA reads TGTGCCAGCAGTTTCAAAACAGGGAGCTCCTACAATGAGCAGTTCTTC. It is translated as CASSFKTGSSYNEQFF.

This rearrangement joins TRBV29-1 to TRBJ2-7; unclear D gene. Trimming removed 4 bases at V and 3 bases at J, with 7 bases between. CDR3 length: 11 residues. Germline CDR1 and CDR2: SQVTM and ANQGSEA. The CDR3 reads CSVANNYEQYF. Written as DNA, the CDR3 is TGCAGCGTTGCAAACAACTACGAGCAGTACTTC.

This chain links TRBV6-1 with TRBJ1-2; D unresolved. The CDR3 totals 16 residues. V was cut by 2 bases and J by 0 bases, with 13 bases left in between. The germline V gene encodes CDR1 MNHNS and CDR2 SASEGT. The CDR3 protein is CASSESLGWANYGYTF. In DNA form, the CDR3 reads TGTGCCAGCAGTGAATCCCTCGGCTGGGCTAACTATGGCTACACCTTC.

V gene TRBV6-6 combines with J gene TRBJ2-7; unclear D gene. V lost 5 bases to trimming and J lost 5 bases, with 10 bases between them. The germline V gene has CDR1 MNHNY and CDR2 SVGAGI (reference sequence). CDR3 length: 12 amino acids. DNA of the CDR3: TGTGCCAGCAGTCGGAATTCGAACGAGCAGTACTTC. This sequence encodes CASSRNSNEQYF.

This clone occurred once. V is TRBV12-1 and J is TRBJ2-7; the D segment call TRBD1 is taken from the table without a DNA check. TRBV12-1 corresponds to a pseudogene. There are 16 residues in the CDR3. The CDR3 sequence is CASSFKGTGPRYEQYF. In DNA, the CDR3 is TGTGCCAGCAGCTTTAAGGGGACAGGGCCCAGGTACGAGCAGTACTTC.

V gene TRBV5-1 combines with J gene TRBJ2-2; D is unresolved. Germline V gene data show CDR1 as SGHRS and CDR2 as YFSETQ. V lost 4 bases, J lost 2 bases, and 9 bases lay in between. There are 14 residues in the CDR3. The CDR3 DNA sequence: TGCGCCAGCAGCCCAGGCCCTAACACCGGGGAGCTGTTTTTT. Translation: CASSPGPNTGELFF.

Points on this clone: Germline and junction disagree at one end, which may indicate a read error. V is TRBV7-3 and J is TRBJ2-1, with 9 bases fitting TRBD1. The CDR3 is 19 amino acids. From germline, CDR1 is SGHTA and CDR2 FQGTGA. DNA for the CDR3: TGTGCCAGCACCTTATGGGGACAGGGACGCCTAAGCTCCTACAATGAGCAGTTCTTC. Its translation is CASTLWGQGRLSSYNEQFF.

The gene calls are TRBV6-1 and TRBJ1-4, with 7 bases fitting TRBD1. Per germline, CDR1 MNHNS and CDR2 SASEGT. The V segment lost 1 base and the J segment 8 bases; nucleotides outside the gene matches: 4. The CDR3 runs to 14 residues. The CDR3 coding sequence is TGTGCCAGCAGTGAAGGACAGGGAGACGAAAAACTGTTTTTT. Translation: CASSEGQGDEKLFF.

The rearrangement links TRBV2 to TRBJ1-5, with a tentative D call TRBD1 (6 bases). Deletions cut 3 bases from V and 4 bases from J, with 19 bases between. CDR1 and CDR2 from the germline V gene are SNHLY and FYNNEI. The CDR3 consists of 17 residues. CDR3 sequence reads: CASSDGQGRGVNQPQHF. CDR3 nucleotide sequence: TGTGCCAGCAGTGATGGGCAGGGCAGGGGCGTTAATCAGCCCCAGCATTTT. Complete variable domain (other parts from reference TRBV2 and TRBJ1-5): EPEVTQTPSHQVTQMGQEVILRCVPISNHLYFYWYRQILGQKVEFLVSFYNNEISEKSEIFDDQFSVERPDGSNFTLKIRSTKLEDSAMYFCASSDGQGRGVNQPQHFGDGTRLSIL.

The V and J genes are TRBV6-4 and TRBJ2-2, with D hard to call. Germline lookup yields CDR1 MRHNA and CDR2 SNTAGT. This CDR3 has 14 residues. V was cut by 3 bases and J by 0 bases, with 5 bases left in between. CDR3 in amino acids: CASSDYANTGELFF. The CDR3 nucleotides read TGTGCCAGCAGTGATTACGCGAACACCGGGGAGCTGTTTTTT.

This chain links TRBV7-2 with TRBJ2-1, with 8 bases identical to TRBD1. The CDR3 consists of 15 residues. Trimming took 5 bases from V and 8 from J; bases not matched to a gene: 11. Germline assignment: CDR1 SGHTA and CDR2 FQGNSA. The CDR3 bases are TGTGCCAGCAGCGGACAGGGACAGGCATTCTATGAGCAGTTCTTC. Translated, it gives CASSGQGQAFYEQFF.

The chain couples TRBV2 to TRBJ2-3; unclear D gene. Trimming removed 2 bases from V and 1 base from J, with 10 bases in between. CDR1 and CDR2 (germline): SNHLY, FYNNEI. This CDR3 has 15 residues. CDR3: CASSEFATGTDTQYF. As DNA, the CDR3 is TGTGCCAGCAGTGAATTTGCCACCGGCACAGATACGCAGTATTTT.

This chain links TRBV27 with TRBJ1-2; a weak D match, TRBD1 (5 bases). CDR3 length: 19 amino acids. CDR1 and CDR2 from the germline V gene are MNHEY and SMNVEV (reference sequence). V dropped 0 bases and J dropped 4 bases, with 24 bases sitting between them. This CDR3 is CASSLSAGSGAFSVYGYTF. CDR3 nucleotides: TGTGCCAGCAGTTTATCCGCAGGGTCCGGTGCTTTTTCTGTCTATGGCTACACCTTC.

The rearrangement links TRBV30 to TRBJ2-7; D perhaps matches TRBD1 (6 bases). This CDR3 region has 18 residues. Per the germline V gene, CDR1 is GTSNPN and CDR2 is SVGIG (reference sequence). Deletions cut 0 bases from V and 2 bases from J, with 23 bases between. The CDR3: CAWSVLTGWELDAYEQYF. The DNA for the CDR3 is TGTGCCTGGAGTGTATTAACAGGGTGGGAACTAGATGCCTACGAGCAGTACTTC.

The gene calls are TRBV19 and TRBJ2-7, with 8 bases lining up with TRBD1. After removal of 2 bases from V and 3 bases from J, the junction contained 3 bases not matched to a gene. The CDR3 spans 14 residues. Germline V CDR1 and CDR2: LNHDA, SQIVND (reference sequence). This chain's CDR3 is CASSIYRGSYEQYF. The CDR3 bases are TGTGCCAGTAGTATATACAGGGGGAGCTACGAGCAGTACTTC.

This chain uses TRBV4-3 with TRBJ2-7, with a weak D call TRBD1 (5 bases). CDR1 is LGHNA, CDR2 YSLEER, per germline. V was trimmed by 0 bases and J by 7 bases, leaving 10 bases between them. The CDR3 loop spans 13 amino acids. CDR3 sequence reads: CASSQDLGREQYF. The DNA for the CDR3 is TGCGCCAGCAGCCAAGATCTGGGGCGGGAGCAGTACTTC.